The TCR beta chain under discussion was sequenced for a study of PD-1 blockade in classical Hodgkin lymphoma (TCRdb year 2020). About the study as a whole: To define a peripheral blood immune signature of response to PD-1 blockade in classical Hodgkin lymphoma, the study combined TCR beta sequencing with CyTOF.

Trimming costs V 1 base and J 6 bases, and their ends lie 14 bases apart. From the cysteine through the phenylalanine, the CDR3 covers 15 amino acids. Only the CDR3 portion is preserved as DNA: 45 bases, with reading frame beginning at the first base. Reading the germline V gene gives CDR1 SGHRS and CDR2 YFSETQ. Of note for this clone: This clone's antigen is unknown. No much larger clone exists at a distance of one base, and base qualities are not known.

The research as a whole found: The study covered only a single clinical trial cohort, and the causes of the repertoire differences, possibly disease activity or prior therapy, were still not defined. Baseline TCR diversity was reported to be lower in newly diagnosed patients than in healthy donors and to be lower still in relapsed/refractory patients.

Genomic DNA was isolated using the Qiagen DNeasy kit from unsorted PBMCs as well as from negatively selected CD4+ and CD8+ fractions. TCR beta CDR3 regions were amplified by immunoSEQ multiplex PCR using primers annealing to V and J segments. A synthetic immune receptor repertoire was used to minimize amplification bias, and any residual bias was removed computationally once sequencing was done. The paper's processing steps were these. Custom Python scripts were used to quantify repertoire diversity as the Shannon entropy index. Unsorted, CD4+ and CD8+ repertoires were analyzed separately, except in combined analyses where CD4+ and CD8+ sequences were merged in silico. As stored in TCRdb, this immuneACCESS dataset retains in-frame rearrangements with V and J assigned. A fraction of the clones does not appear; measured against another copy, unresolved V genes explain less than half of the discrepancy, and the remainder lacks a known reason. The DNA was the basis for D and trimming; V, J and clone size are from that table. A total of some 70,000 clones appear in this sample, over 85% of them only once. About 2.8% of the sample is taken by the ten largest.

The sample's time point label, decoded: newly diagnosed, previously untreated cHL patient sample. To serve as a comparison group for the relapsed/refractory trial patients, PBMCs were sequenced from patients with newly diagnosed, previously untreated classical Hodgkin lymphoma. Peripheral blood was collected in 8 mL Vacutainer Cell Preparation Tubes, from which PBMCs were isolated by centrifugation and then cryopreserved. This receptor was obtained from a human donor with classical Hodgkin lymphoma. Sequenced sample: peripheral blood mononuclear cells (PBMCs). Rearrangement joined TRBV5-1 to TRBJ2-1; the D gene cannot be resolved reliably. The base sequence is TGCGCCAGCAGCTTGCAGGCTATACCCATCAATGAGCAGTTCTTC. The resulting protein is CASSLQAIPINEQFF.